This TCR beta chain stems from a study of identical twins. Study-level results: Cord blood beta clonotypes present at high abundance carried fewer insertions; no such pattern appeared in memory repertoires. Out-of-frame beta chain sequences displayed weaker excess sharing between twins.

MiXCR was run by TCRdb on the 5' RACE reads, yielding one entry per CDR3 protein. The table has around 290,000 distinct CDR3 sequences, roughly 10% seen once. Germline CDR1 is MNHEY and CDR2 is SMNVEV (reference sequence). The CDR3 runs 12 residues. This clonotype was counted ten times or more. The antigen is undetermined. The junction and the germline gene differ at one end; a read error may be behind it. The same specimen was also included in a second study, on yellow fever vaccine responses in identical twins. This second report adds: Reportedly, the T cell response mounted by twins to vaccine seemed partly convergent, partly personalized.

The sample consisted of CD8+ T cells sorted from blood. This receptor was obtained from a woman aged 18-29 years in good health. The chain recombines TRBV27 with TRBJ1-2, with D maybe TRBD1 (6 bases). The CDR3 here is CAARGAKYGYTF. The CDR3 DNA reads TGTGCGGCGCGGGGGGCTAAGTATGGCTACACCTTC.